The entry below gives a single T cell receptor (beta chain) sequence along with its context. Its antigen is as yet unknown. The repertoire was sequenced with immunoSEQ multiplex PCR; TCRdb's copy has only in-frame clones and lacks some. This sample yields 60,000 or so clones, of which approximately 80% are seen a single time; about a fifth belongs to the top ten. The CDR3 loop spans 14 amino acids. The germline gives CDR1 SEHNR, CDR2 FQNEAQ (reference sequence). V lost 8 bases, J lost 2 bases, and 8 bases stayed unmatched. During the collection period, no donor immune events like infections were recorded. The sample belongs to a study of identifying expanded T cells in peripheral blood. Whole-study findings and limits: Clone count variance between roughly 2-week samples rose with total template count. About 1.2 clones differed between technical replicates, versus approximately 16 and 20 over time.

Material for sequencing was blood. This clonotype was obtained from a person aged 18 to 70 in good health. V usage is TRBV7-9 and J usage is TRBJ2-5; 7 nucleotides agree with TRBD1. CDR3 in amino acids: CASGQGVLQETQYF. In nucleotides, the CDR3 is TGTGCCAGCGGCCAGGGGGTCTTACAAGAGACCCAGTACTTC. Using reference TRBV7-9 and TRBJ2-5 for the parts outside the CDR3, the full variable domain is DTGVSQNPRHKITKRGQNVTFRCDPISEHNRLYWYRQTLGQGPEFLTYFQNEAQLEKSRLLSDRFSAERPKGSFSTLEIQRTEQGDSAMYLCASGQGVLQETQYFGPGTRLLVL.